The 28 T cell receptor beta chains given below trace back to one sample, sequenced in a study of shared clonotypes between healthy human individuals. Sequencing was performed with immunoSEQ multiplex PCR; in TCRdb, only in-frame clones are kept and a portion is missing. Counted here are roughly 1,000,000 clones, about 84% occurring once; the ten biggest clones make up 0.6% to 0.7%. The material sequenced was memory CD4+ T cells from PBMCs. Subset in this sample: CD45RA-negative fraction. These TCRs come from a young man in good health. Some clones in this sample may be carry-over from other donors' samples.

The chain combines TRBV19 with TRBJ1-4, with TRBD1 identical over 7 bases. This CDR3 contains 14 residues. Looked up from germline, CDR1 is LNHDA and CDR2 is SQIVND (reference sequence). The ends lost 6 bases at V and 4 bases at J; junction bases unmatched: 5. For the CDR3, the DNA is TGTGCCAGTAGGAAGGGACAGTTTAATGAAAAACTGTTTTTT. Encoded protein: CASRKGQFNEKLFF.

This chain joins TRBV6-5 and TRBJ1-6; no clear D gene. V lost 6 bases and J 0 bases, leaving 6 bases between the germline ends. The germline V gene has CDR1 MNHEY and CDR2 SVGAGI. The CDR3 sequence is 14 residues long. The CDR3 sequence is CASSSGSYNSPLHF. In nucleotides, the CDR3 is TGTGCCAGCAGCTCAGGCTCCTATAATTCACCCCTCCACTTT.

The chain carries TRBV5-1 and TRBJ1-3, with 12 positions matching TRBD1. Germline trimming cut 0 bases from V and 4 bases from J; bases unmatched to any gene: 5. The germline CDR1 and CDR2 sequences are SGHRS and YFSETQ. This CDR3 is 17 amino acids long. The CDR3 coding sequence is TGCGCCAGCAGCTTGGGAGGGACAGGGGGCTACGGAAACACCATATATTTT. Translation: CASSLGGTGGYGNTIYF. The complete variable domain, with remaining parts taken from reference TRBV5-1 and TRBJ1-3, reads KAGVTQTPRYLIKTRGQQVTLSCSPISGHRSVSWYQQTPGQGLQFLFEYFSETQRNKGNFPGRFSGRQFSNSRSEMNVSTLELGDSALYLCASSLGGTGGYGNTIYFGEGSWLTVV.

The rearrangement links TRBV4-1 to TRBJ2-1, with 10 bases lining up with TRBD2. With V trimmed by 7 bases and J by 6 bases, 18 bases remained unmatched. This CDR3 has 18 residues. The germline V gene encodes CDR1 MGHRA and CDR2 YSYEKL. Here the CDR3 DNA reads TGCGCCAGCACCATAGGTCGGCTAGCGGGAGTTAGTCGCAATGAGCAGTTCTTC. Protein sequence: CASTIGRLAGVSRNEQFF.

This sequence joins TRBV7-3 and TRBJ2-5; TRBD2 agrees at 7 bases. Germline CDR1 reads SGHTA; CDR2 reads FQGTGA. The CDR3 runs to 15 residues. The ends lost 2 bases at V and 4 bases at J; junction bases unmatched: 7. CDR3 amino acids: CASSLWAGAGETQYF. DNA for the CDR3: TGTGCCAGCAGCTTATGGGCGGGAGCAGGAGAGACCCAGTACTTC.

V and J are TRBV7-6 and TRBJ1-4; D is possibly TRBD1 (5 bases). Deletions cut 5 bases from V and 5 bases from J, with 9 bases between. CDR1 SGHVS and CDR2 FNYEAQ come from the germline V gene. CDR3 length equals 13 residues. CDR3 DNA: TGTGCCAGCAGCCTCCGGGGGAATGAAAAACTGTTTTTT. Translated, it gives CASSLRGNEKLFF.

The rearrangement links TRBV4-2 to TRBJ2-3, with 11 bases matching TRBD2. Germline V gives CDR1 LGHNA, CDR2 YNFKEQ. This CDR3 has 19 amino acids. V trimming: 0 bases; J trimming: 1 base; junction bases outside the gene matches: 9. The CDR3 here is CASSQEGTSGRSGTDTQYF. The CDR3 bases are TGTGCCAGCAGCCAAGAGGGCACTAGCGGGAGATCGGGCACAGATACGCAGTATTTT.

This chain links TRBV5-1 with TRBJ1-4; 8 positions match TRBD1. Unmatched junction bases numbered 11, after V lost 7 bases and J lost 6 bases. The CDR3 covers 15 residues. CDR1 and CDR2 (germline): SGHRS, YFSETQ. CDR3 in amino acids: CASQGEGQGYEKLFF. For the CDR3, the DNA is TGCGCCAGCCAAGGGGAAGGACAGGGATATGAAAAACTGTTTTTT.

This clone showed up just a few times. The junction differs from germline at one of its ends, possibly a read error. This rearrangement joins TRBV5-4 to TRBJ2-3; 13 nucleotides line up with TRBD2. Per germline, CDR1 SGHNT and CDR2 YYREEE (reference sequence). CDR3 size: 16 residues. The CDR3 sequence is CASSLGGLAGTDTQYF. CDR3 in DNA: TGTGCCAGCAGTTTGGGGGGACTAGCGGGGACAGATACGCAGTATTTT.

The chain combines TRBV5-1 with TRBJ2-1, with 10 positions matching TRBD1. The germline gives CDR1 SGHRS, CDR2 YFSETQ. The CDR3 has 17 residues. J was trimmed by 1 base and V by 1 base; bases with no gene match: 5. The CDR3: CASSLRGTGASYNEQFF. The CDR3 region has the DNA TGCGCCAGCAGCTTGAGAGGGACAGGGGCATCCTACAATGAGCAGTTCTTC.

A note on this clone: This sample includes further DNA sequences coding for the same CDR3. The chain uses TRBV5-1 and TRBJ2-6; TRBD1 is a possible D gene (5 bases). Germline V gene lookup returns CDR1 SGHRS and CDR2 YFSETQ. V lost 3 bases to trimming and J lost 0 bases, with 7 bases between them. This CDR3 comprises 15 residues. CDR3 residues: CASSYDSSGANVLTF. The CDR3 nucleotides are TGCGCCAGCAGCTACGACAGCTCTGGGGCCAACGTCCTGACTTTC.

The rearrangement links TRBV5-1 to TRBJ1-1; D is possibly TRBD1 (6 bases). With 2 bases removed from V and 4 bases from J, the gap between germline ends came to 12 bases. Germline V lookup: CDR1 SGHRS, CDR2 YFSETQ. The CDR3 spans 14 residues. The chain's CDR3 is CASSLTGLSTEAFF. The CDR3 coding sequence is TGCGCCAGCAGCTTAACAGGGTTGTCCACTGAAGCTTTCTTT.

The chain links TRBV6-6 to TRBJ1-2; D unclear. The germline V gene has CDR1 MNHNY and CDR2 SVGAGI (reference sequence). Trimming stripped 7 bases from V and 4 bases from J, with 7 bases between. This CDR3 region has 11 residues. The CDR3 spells CASTPAYGYTF. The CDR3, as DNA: TGTGCCAGCACGCCGGCCTATGGCTACACCTTC.

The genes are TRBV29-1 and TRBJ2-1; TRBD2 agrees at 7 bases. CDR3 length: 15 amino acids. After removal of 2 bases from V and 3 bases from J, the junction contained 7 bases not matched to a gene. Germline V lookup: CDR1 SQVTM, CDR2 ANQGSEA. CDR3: CSVEYQASGYNEQFF. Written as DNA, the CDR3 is TGCAGCGTTGAATACCAGGCTAGCGGCTACAATGAGCAGTTCTTC.

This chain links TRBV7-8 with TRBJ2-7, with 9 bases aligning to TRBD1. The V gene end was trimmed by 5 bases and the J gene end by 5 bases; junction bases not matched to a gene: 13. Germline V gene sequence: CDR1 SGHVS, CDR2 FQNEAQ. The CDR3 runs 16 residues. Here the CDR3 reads CASSPLGGQGYDEQYF. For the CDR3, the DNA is TGTGCCAGCAGCCCTTTAGGGGGACAGGGTTACGACGAGCAGTACTTC.

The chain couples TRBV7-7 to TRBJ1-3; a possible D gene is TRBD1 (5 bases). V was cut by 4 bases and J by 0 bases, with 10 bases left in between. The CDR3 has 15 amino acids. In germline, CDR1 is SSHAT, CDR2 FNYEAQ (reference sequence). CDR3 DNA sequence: TGTGCCAGCAGCTCGGGACCGAGCTCTGGAAACACCATATATTTT. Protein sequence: CASSSGPSSGNTIYF.

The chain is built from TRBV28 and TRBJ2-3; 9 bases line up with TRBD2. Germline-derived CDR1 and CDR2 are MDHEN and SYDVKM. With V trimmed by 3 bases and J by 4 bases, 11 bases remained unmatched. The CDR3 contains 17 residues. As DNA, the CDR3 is TGTGCCAGCAGTTTGGTACCAGCGGGAGGTCGCGCAGATACGCAGTATTTT. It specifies CASSLVPAGGRADTQYF.

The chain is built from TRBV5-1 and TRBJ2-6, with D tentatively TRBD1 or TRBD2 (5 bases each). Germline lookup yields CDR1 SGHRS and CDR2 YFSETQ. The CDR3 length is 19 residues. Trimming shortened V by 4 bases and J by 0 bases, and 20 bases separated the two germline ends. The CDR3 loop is CASSPPSGTPSSGANVLTF. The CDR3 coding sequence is TGCGCCAGCAGCCCCCCTTCCGGGACGCCTAGCTCTGGGGCCAACGTCCTGACTTTC.

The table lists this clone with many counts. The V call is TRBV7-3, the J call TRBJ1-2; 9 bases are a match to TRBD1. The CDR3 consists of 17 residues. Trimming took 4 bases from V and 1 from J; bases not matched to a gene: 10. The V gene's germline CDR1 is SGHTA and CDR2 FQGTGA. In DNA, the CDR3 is TGTGCCAGCAGCTCTATACGGACAGGGGTAATTAACTATGGCTACACCTTC. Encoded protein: CASSSIRTGVINYGYTF.

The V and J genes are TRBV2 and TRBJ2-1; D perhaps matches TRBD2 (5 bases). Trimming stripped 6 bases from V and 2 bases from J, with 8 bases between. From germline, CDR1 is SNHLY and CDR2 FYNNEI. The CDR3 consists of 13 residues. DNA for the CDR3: TGTGCCAGCAGCGGAGGCCCCTACAATGAGCAGTTCTTC. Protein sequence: CASSGGPYNEQFF. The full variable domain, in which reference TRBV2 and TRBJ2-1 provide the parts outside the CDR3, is EPEVTQTPSHQVTQMGQEVILRCVPISNHLYFYWYRQILGQKVEFLVSFYNNEISEKSEIFDDQFSVERPDGSNFTLKIRSTKLEDSAMYFCASSGGPYNEQFFGPGTRLTVL.

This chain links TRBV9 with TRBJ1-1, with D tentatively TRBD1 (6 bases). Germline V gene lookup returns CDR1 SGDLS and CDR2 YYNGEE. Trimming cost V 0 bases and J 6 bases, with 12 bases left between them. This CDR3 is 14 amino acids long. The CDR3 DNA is TGTGCCAGCAGCGTAGTCACAGGGATGGCTGAAGCTTTCTTT. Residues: CASSVVTGMAEAFF.

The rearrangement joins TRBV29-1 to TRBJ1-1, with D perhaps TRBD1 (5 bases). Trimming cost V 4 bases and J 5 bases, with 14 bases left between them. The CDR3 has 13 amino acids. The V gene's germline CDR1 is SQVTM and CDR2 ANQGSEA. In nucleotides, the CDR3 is TGCAGCGTTGCGAGGGGCTGGGGGACTGAAGCTTTCTTT. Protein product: CSVARGWGTEAFF. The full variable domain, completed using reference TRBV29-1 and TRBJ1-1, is SAVISQKPSRDICQRGTSLTIQCQVDSQVTMMFWYRQQPGQSLTLIATANQGSEATYESGFVIDKFPISRPNLTFSTLTVSNMSPEDSSIYLCSVARGWGTEAFFGQGTRLTVV.

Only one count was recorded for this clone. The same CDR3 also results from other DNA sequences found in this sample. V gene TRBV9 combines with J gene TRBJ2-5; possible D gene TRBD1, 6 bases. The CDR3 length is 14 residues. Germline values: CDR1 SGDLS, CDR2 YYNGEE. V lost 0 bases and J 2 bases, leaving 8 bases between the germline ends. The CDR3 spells CASSVGGQQETQYF. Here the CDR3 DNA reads TGTGCCAGCAGCGTAGGGGGGCAGCAAGAGACCCAGTACTTC.

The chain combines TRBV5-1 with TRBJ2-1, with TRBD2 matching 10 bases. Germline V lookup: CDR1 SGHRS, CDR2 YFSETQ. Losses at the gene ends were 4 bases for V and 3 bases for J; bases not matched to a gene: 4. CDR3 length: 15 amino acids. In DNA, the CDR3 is TGCGCCAGCAGCGACCCTAGCGGGAGCTACAATGAGCAGTTCTTC. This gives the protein CASSDPSGSYNEQFF.

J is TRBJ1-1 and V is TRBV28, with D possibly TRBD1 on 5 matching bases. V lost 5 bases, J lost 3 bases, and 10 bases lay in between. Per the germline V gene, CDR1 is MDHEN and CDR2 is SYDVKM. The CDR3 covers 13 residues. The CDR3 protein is CASSGGEYTEAFF. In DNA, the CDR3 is TGTGCCAGCAGTGGAGGGGAGTACACTGAAGCTTTCTTT. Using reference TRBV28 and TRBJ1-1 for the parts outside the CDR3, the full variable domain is DVKVTQSSRYLVKRTGEKVFLECVQDMDHENMFWYRQDPGLGLRLIYFSYDVKMKEKGDIPEGYSVSREKKERFSLILESASTNQTSMYLCASSGGEYTEAFFGQGTRLTVV.

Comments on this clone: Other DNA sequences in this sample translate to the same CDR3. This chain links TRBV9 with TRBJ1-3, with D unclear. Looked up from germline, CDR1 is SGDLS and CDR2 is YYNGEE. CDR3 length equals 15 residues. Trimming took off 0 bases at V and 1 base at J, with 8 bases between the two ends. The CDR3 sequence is CASSVVGGSGNTIYF. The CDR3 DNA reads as TGTGCCAGCAGCGTAGTGGGAGGATCTGGAAACACCATATATTTT.

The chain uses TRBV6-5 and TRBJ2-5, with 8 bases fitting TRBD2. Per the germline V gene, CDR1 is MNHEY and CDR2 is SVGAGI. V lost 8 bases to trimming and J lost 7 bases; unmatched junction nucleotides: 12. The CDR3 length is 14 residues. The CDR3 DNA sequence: TGTGCCAGCCTGGGACTAGGGTCGGGGTGGACCCAGTACTTC. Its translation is CASLGLGSGWTQYF.

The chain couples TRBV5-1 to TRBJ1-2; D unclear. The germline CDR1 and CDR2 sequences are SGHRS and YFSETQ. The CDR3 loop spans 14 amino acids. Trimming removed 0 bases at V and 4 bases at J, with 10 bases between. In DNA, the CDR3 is TGCGCCAGCAGCTTGGAGGTGGGAAGCTATGGCTACACCTTC. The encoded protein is CASSLEVGSYGYTF.